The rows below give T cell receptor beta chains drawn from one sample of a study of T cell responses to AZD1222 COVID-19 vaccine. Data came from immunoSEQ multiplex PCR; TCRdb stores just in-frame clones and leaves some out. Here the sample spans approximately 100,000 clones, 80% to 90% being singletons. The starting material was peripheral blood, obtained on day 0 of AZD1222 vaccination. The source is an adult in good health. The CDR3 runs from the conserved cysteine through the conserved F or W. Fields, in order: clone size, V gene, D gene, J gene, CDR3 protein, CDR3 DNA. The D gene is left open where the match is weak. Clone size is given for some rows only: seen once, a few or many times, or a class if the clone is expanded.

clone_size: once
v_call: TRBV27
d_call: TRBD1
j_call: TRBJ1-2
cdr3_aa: CASSPMGTGGVNYGYTF
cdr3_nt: TGTGCCAGCAGTCCAATGGGGACAGGGGGCGTCAACTATGGCTACACCTTC

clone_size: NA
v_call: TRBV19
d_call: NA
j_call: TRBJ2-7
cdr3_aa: CASSIYGRNYEQYF
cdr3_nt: TGTGCCAGTAGTATTTACGGGAGAAACTACGAGCAGTACTTC

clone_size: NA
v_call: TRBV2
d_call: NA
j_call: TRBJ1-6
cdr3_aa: CASALGPLHF
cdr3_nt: TGTGCCAGCGCCCTGGGGCCCCTCCACTTT

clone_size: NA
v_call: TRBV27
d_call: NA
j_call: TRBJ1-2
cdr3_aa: CASSSKRIEGDGYTF
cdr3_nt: TGTGCCAGCAGCTCAAAAAGGATCGAGGGCGATGGCTACACCTTC

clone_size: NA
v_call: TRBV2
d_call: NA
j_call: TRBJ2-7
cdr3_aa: CASSGQGSEQYF
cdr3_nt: TGTGCCAGCAGTGGGCAGGGCAGCGAGCAGTACTTC

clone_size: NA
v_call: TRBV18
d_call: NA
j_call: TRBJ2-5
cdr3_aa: CASSPKQETQYF
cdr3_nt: TGTGCCAGCTCACCGAAACAAGAGACCCAGTACTTC

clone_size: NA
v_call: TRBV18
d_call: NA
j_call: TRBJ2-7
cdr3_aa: CASSPGLVSYEQYF
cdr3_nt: TGTGCCAGCTCACCCGGACTGGTCTCCTACGAGCAGTACTTC

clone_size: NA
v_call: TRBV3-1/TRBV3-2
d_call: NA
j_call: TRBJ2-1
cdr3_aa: CASRRDNEQFF
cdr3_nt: TGTGCCAGCAGGCGAGACAATGAGCAGTTCTTC

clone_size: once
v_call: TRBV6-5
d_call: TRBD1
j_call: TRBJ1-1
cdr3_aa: CASRTRGENTEAFF
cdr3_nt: TGTGCCAGCAGAACCAGGGGGGAGAACACTGAAGCTTTCTTT

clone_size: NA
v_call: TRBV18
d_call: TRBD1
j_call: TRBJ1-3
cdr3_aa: CASSPGTGAGNTIYF
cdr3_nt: TGTGCCAGCTCACCTGGGACAGGGGCTGGAAACACCATATATTTT

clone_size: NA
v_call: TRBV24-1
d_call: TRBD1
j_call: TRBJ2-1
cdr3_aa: CATSLTGGEKYNEQFF
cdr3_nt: TGTGCCACCAGCCTCACAGGGGGCGAAAAATACAATGAGCAGTTCTTC

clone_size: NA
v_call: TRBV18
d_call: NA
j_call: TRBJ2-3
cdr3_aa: CASSPLRGTDTQYF
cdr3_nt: TGTGCCAGCTCACCCCTGAGAGGCACAGATACGCAGTATTTT

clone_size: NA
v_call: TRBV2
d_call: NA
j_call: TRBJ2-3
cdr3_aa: CARSGDLADTQYF
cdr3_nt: TGTGCCAGATCCGGAGATTTGGCAGATACGCAGTATTTT

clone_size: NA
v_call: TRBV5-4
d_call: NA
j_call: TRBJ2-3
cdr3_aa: CASSSGSTGPDTQYF
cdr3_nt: TGTGCCAGCAGCTCGGGATCAACTGGTCCAGATACGCAGTATTTT

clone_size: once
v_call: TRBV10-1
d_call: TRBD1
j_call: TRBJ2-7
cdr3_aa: CASSEGTGRCEQYF
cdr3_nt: TGCGCCAGCAGTGAGGGGACAGGGAGGTGCGAGCAGTACTTC

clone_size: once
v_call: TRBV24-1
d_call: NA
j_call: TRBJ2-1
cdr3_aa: CATSDQLGAYNEQFF
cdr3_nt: TGTGCCACCAGTGATCAGCTCGGGGCCTACAATGAGCAGTTCTTC

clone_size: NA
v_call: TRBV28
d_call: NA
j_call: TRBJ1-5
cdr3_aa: CASLGSGNQPQHF
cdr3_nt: TGTGCCAGCTTAGGGAGTGGCAATCAGCCCCAGCATTTT

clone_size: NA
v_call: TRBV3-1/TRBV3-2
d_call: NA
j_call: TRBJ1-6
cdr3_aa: CASSQVQGNSPLHF
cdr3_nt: TGTGCCAGCAGCCAAGTCCAGGGCAATTCACCCCTCCACTTT

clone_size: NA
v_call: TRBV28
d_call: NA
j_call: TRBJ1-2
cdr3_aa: CASSFGGNYGYTF
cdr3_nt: TGTGCCTCCAGTTTTGGGGGTAACTATGGCTACACCTTC

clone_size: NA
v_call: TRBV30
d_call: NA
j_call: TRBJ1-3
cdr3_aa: CAWRRGGSSGNTIYF
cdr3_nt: TGTGCCTGGAGGAGGGGAGGAAGCTCTGGAAACACCATATATTTT

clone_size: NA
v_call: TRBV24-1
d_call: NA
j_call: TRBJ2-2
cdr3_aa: CATSDVQGGSTGELFF
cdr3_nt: TGTGCCACCAGTGATGTACAGGGAGGGTCGACCGGGGAGCTGTTTTTT

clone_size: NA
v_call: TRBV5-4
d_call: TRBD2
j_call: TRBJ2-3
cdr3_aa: CASSLLAGGITDTQYF
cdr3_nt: TGTGCCAGCAGCTTGTTAGCGGGAGGGATCACAGATACGCAGTATTTT

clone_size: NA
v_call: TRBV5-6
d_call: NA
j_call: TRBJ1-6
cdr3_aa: CASSFRDTSYNSPLHF
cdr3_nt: TGTGCCAGCAGCTTCCGGGACACCTCCTATAATTCACCCCTCCACTTT

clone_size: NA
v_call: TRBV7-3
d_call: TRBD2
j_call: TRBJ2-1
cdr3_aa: CASSLAPQGLENKFF
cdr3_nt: TGTGCCAGCAGCCTCGCTCCTCAGGGACTAGAAAATAAGTTCTTC

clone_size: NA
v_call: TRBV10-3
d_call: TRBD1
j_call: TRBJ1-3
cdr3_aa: CAINREGRGISGNTIYF
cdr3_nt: TGTGCCATCAACCGCGAGGGCAGGGGGATTTCTGGAAACACCATATATTTT

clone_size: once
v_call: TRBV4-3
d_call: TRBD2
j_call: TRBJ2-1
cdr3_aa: CASSQRKPGTSGKNEQFF
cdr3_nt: TGCGCCAGCAGCCAACGTAAGCCCGGGACTAGCGGGAAAAATGAGCAGTTCTTC

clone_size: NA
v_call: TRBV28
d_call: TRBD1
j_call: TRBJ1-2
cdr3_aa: CASKNRGLFGYTF
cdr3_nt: TGTGCCAGCAAAAACAGGGGGCTATTTGGCTACACCTTC

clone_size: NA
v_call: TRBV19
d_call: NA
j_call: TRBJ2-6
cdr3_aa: CASETGLSGANVLTF
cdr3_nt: TGTGCCAGTGAAACAGGGTTATCTGGGGCCAACGTCCTGACTTTC

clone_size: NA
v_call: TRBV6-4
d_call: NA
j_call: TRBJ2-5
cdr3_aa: CASSAGRGAETQYF
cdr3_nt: TGTGCCAGCAGTGCCGGCAGGGGGGCGGAGACCCAGTACTTC

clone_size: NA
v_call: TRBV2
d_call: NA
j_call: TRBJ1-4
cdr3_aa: CATKGGLRGINEKLFF
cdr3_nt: TGTGCCACCAAAGGGGGTCTAAGGGGGATTAATGAAAAACTGTTTTTT

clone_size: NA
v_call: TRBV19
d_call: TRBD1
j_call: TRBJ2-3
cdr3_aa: CASGGEGTDTQYF
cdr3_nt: TGTGCTTCAGGGGGTGAGGGCACAGATACGCAGTATTTT

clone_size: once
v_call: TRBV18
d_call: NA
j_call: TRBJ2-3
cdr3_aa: CASSPGGAETDTQYF
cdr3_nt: TGTGCCAGCTCACCAGGAGGGGCCGAGACAGATACGCAGTATTTT

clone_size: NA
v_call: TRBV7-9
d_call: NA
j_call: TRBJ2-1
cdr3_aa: CASQTARGYARDDEQFF
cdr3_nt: TGTGCCAGTCAAACGGCGCGGGGTTACGCCCGGGATGATGAGCAGTTCTTC

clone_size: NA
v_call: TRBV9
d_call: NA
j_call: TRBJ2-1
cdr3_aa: CASSVFLQGNEQFF
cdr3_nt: TGTGCCAGCAGCGTATTCCTCCAGGGTAATGAGCAGTTCTTC

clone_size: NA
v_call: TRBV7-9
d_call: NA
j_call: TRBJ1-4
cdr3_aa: CASTLQGSNEKLFF
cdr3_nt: TGTGCCAGCACTCTACAGGGCTCTAATGAAAAACTGTTTTTT

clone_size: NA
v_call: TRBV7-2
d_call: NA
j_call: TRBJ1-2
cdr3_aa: CASSSRQDLTGGYTF
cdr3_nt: TGTGCCAGCAGCTCCCGACAAGACCTCACGGGTGGCTACACCTTC

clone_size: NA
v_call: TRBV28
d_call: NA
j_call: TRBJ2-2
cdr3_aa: CASSATGNTGELFF
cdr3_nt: TGTGCCAGCAGTGCGACAGGGAACACCGGGGAGCTGTTTTTT

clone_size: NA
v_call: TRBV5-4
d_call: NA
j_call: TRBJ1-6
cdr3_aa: CASSPRFGQINSPLHF
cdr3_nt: TGTGCCAGCAGCCCCCGATTTGGACAGATTAATTCACCCCTCCACTTT

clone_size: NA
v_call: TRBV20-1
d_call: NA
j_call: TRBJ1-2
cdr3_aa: CSARLAGGYTF
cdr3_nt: TGCAGTGCTAGACTGGCGGGCGGCTACACCTTC

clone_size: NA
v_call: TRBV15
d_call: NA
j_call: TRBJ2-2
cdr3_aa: CATSKRLGNTGELFF
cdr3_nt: TGTGCCACCAGCAAGCGACTAGGTAACACCGGGGAGCTGTTTTTT

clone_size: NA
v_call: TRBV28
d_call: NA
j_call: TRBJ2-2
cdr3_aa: CASSLYTPGTGELFF
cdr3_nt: TGTGCCAGCAGTTTATACACCCCAGGCACCGGGGAGCTGTTTTTT

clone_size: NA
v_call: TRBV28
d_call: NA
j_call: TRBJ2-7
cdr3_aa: CASSPLGPAYEQYF
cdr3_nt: TGTGCCAGCAGTCCCCTAGGACCCGCTTACGAGCAGTACTTC

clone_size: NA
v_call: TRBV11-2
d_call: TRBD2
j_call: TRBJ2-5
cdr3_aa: CASSLVLAGGVETQYF
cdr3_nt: TGTGCCAGCAGCTTAGTTCTAGCGGGAGGGGTAGAGACCCAGTACTTC

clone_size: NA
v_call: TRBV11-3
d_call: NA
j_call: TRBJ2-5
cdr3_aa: CASSLDQHQETQYF
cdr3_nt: TGTGCCAGCAGCTTAGACCAGCATCAAGAGACCCAGTACTTC

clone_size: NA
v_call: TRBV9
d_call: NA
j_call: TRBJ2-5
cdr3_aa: CASSVDDGYFETQYF
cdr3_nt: TGTGCCAGCAGCGTAGACGACGGCTACTTTGAGACCCAGTACTTC

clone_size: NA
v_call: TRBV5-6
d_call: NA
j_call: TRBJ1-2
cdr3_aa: CASSLFGHNYGYTF
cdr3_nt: TGTGCCAGCAGCTTGTTTGGACATAACTATGGCTACACCTTC

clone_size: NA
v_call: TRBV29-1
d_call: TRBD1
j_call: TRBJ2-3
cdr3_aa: CSVIGGDRGPTDTQYF
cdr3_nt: TGCAGCGTCATTGGAGGGGACAGGGGGCCCACAGATACGCAGTATTTT

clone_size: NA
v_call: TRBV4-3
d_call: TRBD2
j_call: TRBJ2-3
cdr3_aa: CASSQDRAGGLDTQYF
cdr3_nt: TGCGCCAGCAGCCAAGACCGTGCGGGAGGGTTAGATACGCAGTATTTT

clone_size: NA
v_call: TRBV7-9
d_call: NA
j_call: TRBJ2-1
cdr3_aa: CASSLGGGGFEEQFF
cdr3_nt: TGTGCCAGCAGCTTAGGGGGAGGGGGTTTCGAAGAGCAGTTCTTC

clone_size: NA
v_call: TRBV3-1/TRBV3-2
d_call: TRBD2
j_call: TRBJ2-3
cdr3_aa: CASSRKREDCTDTQYF
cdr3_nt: TGTGCCAGCAGCAGGAAGCGGGAGGATTGCACAGATACGCAGTATTTT

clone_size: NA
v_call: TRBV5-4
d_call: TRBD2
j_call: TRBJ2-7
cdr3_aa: CASSGRGGRGEQYF
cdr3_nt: TGTGCCAGCAGCGGTAGAGGCGGGAGGGGGGAGCAGTACTTC

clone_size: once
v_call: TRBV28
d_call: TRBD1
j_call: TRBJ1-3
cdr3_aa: CASRPGGSGGNTIYF
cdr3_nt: TGTGCCAGCAGGCCAGGGGGAAGTGGTGGAAACACCATATATTTT

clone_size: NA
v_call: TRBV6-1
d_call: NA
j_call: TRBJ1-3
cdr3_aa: CASSEAHGNTIYF
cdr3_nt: TGTGCCAGCAGTGAAGCGCACGGAAACACCATATATTTT

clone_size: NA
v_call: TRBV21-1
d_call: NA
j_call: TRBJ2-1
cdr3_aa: CASILGTSANNEQFF
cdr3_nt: TGTGCCAGCATCCTAGGGACTAGCGCCAACAATGAGCAGTTCTTC